A single sample is the source of the 21 T cell receptor beta chains below, sequenced in a study of blood T cell repertoires in COVID-19. The data were produced by immunoSEQ multiplex PCR, yet TCRdb's version contains in-frame clones alone and is incomplete. The sample comprises about 49,000 clones, around 83% of which are singletons, and less than 5.5% rests with the top ten. The sample consisted of peripheral blood. These receptors all come from a middle-aged man with active COVID-19.

The sample holds one count of this clone. The J gene is TRBJ2-3, the V gene TRBV25-1; D is perhaps TRBD2 (6 bases). The CDR3 is 15 residues long. The V end lost 5 bases, the J end lost 2 bases, and 14 bases lay between the germline ends. Germline V CDR1 and CDR2: MGHDK, SYGVNS. As DNA, the CDR3 is TGTGCCAGCAGTTGGGGGGAGGCGTACACAGATACGCAGTATTTT. The encoded protein is CASSWGEAYTDTQYF.

The V call is TRBV27, the J call TRBJ1-2; D gene ambiguous. The CDR3 loop spans 13 amino acids. V lost 2 bases and J lost 8, with 12 bases in between. Germline values: CDR1 MNHEY, CDR2 SMNVEV (reference sequence). The CDR3 reads CASSLLGSSGYTF. CDR3 DNA: TGTGCCAGCAGTTTACTGGGGAGCAGCGGCTACACCTTC.

This clone was counted once. The V and J genes are TRBV7-9 and TRBJ2-7; TRBD1 matches 8 bases. Germline V gives CDR1 SEHNR, CDR2 FQNEAQ (reference sequence). V lost 4 bases, J lost 4 bases, and 3 bases stayed unmatched. This CDR3 has 13 residues. This CDR3 is CASSSGGLYEQYF. The CDR3 region has the DNA TGTGCCAGCAGCTCAGGGGGCTTGTACGAGCAGTACTTC.

The rearrangement links TRBV9 to TRBJ1-3; D remains ambiguous. Germline V CDR1 and CDR2: SGDLS, YYNGEE. V lost 4 bases and J 6 bases, leaving 8 bases between the germline ends. This CDR3 has 12 amino acids. CDR3: CASSSLPNTIYF. The CDR3 bases are TGTGCCAGCAGCTCACTCCCAAACACCATATATTTT.

This clone has a handful of counts. V usage is TRBV11-2 and J usage is TRBJ2-7, with D possibly being TRBD2 (5 bases). CDR1 and CDR2 (germline): SGHAT, FQNNGV. V lost 3 bases and J 1 base, leaving 10 bases between the germline ends. This CDR3 region has 14 residues. The CDR3 coding sequence is TGTGCCAGCAGCTTTTCGGACTTGTCCTACGAGCAGTACTTC. Encoded protein: CASSFSDLSYEQYF.

V gene TRBV10-3 combines with J gene TRBJ2-3; TRBD2 agrees at 15 bases. Germline CDR1 ENHRY, CDR2 SYGVKD. CDR3 size: 18 residues. Trimming removed 2 bases from V and 3 bases from J; junction bases left unmatched: 6. CDR3 residues: CAISEGLAGGIGTDTQYF. As DNA, the CDR3 is TGTGCCATCAGTGAGGGACTAGCGGGAGGGATTGGGACAGATACGCAGTATTTT.

V and J are TRBV10-1 and TRBJ2-7; TRBD1 agrees at 12 bases. Germline loops: CDR1 WNHNN, CDR2 SYGVQD (reference sequence). The CDR3 consists of 15 residues. Trimming cost V 2 bases and J 5 bases; bases outside gene matches: 4. CDR3 residues: CASSEEGQGAHEQYF. CDR3 nucleotides: TGCGCCAGCAGTGAGGAGGGACAGGGGGCTCACGAGCAGTACTTC.

The DNA of the CDR3 is TGCAGCCTCGAAAGGGCAGGGGGCGACTATGGCTACACCTTC. Protein: CSLERAGGDYGYTF. V usage is TRBV29-1 and J usage is TRBJ1-2; 8 bases map to TRBD1. Germline V lookup: CDR1 SQVTM, CDR2 ANQGSEA. Trimming removed 8 bases from V and 3 bases from J; junction bases left unmatched: 11. The length of the CDR3 is 14 residues.

This clone was observed a handful of times. The rearrangement links TRBV11-2 to TRBJ1-1; D might be TRBD1 (5 bases). Germline-derived CDR1 and CDR2 are SGHAT and FQNNGV. The V and J ends lost 2 bases and 10 bases respectively, with 14 bases between them. This CDR3 is 13 amino acids long. The CDR3, as DNA: TGTGCCAGCAGCTTATCCCCCAGCGGGGGAGCTTTCTTT. Its translation: CASSLSPSGGAFF.

Remarks on this clone: The sample has other DNA sequences that encode this CDR3 too. The chain links TRBV28 to TRBJ1-2; D may be TRBD1 (5 bases). CDR1 and CDR2 (germline): MDHEN, SYDVKM. The CDR3 length is 13 residues. Between the trimmed V and J ends, which lost 2 bases and 2 bases, there was a span of 6 bases. The CDR3 sequence is CASSLQGNYGYTF. CDR3 DNA: TGTGCCAGCAGTTTACAGGGAAACTATGGCTACACCTTC.

CDR3 amino acids: CASSGTEEMYEQYF. In DNA form, the CDR3 reads TGTGCCAGCAGTGGGACAGAGGAGATGTACGAGCAGTACTTC. The genes are TRBV28 and TRBJ2-7; the match to TRBD1 covers 7 bases. Unmatched junction bases numbered 8, after V lost 5 bases and J lost 4 bases. Germline lookup yields CDR1 MDHEN and CDR2 SYDVKM. This CDR3 region has 14 residues.

The rearrangement joins TRBV7-4 to TRBJ1-4; TRBD1 is a possible D gene (6 bases). V dropped 4 bases and J dropped 4 bases, with 10 bases sitting between them. The CDR3 contains 14 residues. The V gene's germline CDR1 is SGHVT and CDR2 SQSDAQ. CDR3 sequence: CASSSRDINEKLFF. The CDR3 nucleotides are TGTGCCAGCAGCTCCCGGGACATTAATGAAAAACTGTTTTTT.

This chain links TRBV2 with TRBJ1-1, with 7 bases aligning to TRBD1. V trimming: 6 bases; J trimming: 1 base; junction bases outside the gene matches: 8. Germline CDR1 SNHLY, CDR2 FYNNEI. The CDR3 is made up of 15 amino acids. The CDR3 is CASRGKDRANTEAFF. CDR3 DNA sequence: TGTGCCAGCAGAGGAAAAGACAGGGCGAACACTGAAGCTTTCTTT.

V and J are TRBV7-9 and TRBJ2-1, with 7 bases matching TRBD2. The CDR3 loop spans 13 amino acids. Germline lookup yields CDR1 SEHNR and CDR2 FQNEAQ (reference sequence). V gave up 5 bases and J gave up 8 bases; unmatched junction bases: 6. The CDR3, as DNA: TGTGCCAGCAGCCTCTACCGGGGGGATGAGCAGTTCTTC. As protein: CASSLYRGDEQFF. Drawing the rest from reference TRBV7-9 and TRBJ2-1, the complete variable domain is DTGVSQNPRHKITKRGQNVTFRCDPISEHNRLYWYRQTLGQGPEFLTYFQNEAQLEKSRLLSDRFSAERPKGSFSTLEIQRTEQGDSAMYLCASSLYRGDEQFFGPGTRLTVL.

The table lists this clone with a count of one. The chain combines TRBV18 with TRBJ2-4; 14 bases are shared with TRBD2. The CDR3 contains 20 residues. V lost 2 bases, J lost 0 bases, and 9 bases stayed unmatched. Germline values: CDR1 KGHSH, CDR2 LQKENI. In DNA, the CDR3 is TGTGCCAGCTCACCAGTAGTGGGACTAGCGGGAGCGCTAGCCAAAAACATTCAGTACTTC. Residues: CASSPVVGLAGALAKNIQYF.

This clone showed up just a few times. The chain has TRBV7-3 and TRBJ2-3, with 9 bases lining up with TRBD2. Germline V gene sequence: CDR1 SGHTA, CDR2 FQGTGA. The CDR3 covers 16 residues. V dropped 2 bases and J dropped 2; count of bases not matched to a gene: 5. CDR3 sequence: CASSLGLAGDTDTQYF. In nucleotides, the CDR3 is TGTGCCAGCAGCTTAGGGTTAGCGGGGGACACAGATACGCAGTATTTT.

CDR3 DNA sequence: TGCGCCAGCAGCCCCCCGGGGAGGGGAGGTTACACTGAAGCTTTCTTT. It is translated as CASSPPGRGGYTEAFF. This chain connects TRBV4-1 to TRBJ1-1; perhaps TRBD1 as D (5 bases). V was cut by 4 bases and J by 3 bases, with 18 bases left in between. CDR1 and CDR2 (germline): MGHRA, YSYEKL. This CDR3 is 16 amino acids long.

This sequence joins TRBV29-1 and TRBJ2-5; TRBD1 aligns across 8 bases. This CDR3 has 14 residues. Per germline, CDR1 SQVTM and CDR2 ANQGSEA. V gave up 0 bases and J gave up 2 bases; unmatched junction bases: 2. CDR3 sequence (DNA): TGCAGCGTTGAAGAAAACAGGGGGCAAGAGACCCAGTACTTC. Translated: CSVEENRGQETQYF. Full variable domain (rest looked up from reference TRBV29-1 and TRBJ2-5): SAVISQKPSRDICQRGTSLTIQCQVDSQVTMMFWYRQQPGQSLTLIATANQGSEATYESGFVIDKFPISRPNLTFSTLTVSNMSPEDSSIYLCSVEENRGQETQYFGPGTRLLVL.

This clone was seen once. This chain joins TRBV11-2 and TRBJ2-5; 7 bases fit TRBD2. The CDR3 spans 15 residues. V lost 2 bases, J lost 4 bases, and 7 bases stayed unmatched. CDR1 is SGHAT and CDR2 is FQNNGV in the germline V gene. CDR3 coding DNA: TGTGCCAGCAGCTTAATGGTTGGCGGGGGAGAGACCCAGTACTTC. Amino acids: CASSLMVGGGETQYF.

This chain connects TRBV14 to TRBJ2-2, with TRBD2 matching over 8 bases. This CDR3 spans 17 amino acids. After removal of 3 bases from V and 6 bases from J, the junction contained 12 bases not matched to a gene. CDR1 is SGHDN and CDR2 is FVKESK in the germline V gene. CDR3 nucleotides: TGTGCCAGCAGCCAGAACCTACCGGGACTAGTTCCCGGGGAGCTGTTTTTT. Its translation is CASSQNLPGLVPGELFF. Combining the CDR3 with reference TRBV14 and TRBJ2-2 gives the whole variable domain EAGVTQFPSHSVIEKGQTVTLRCDPISGHDNLYWYRRVMGKEIKFLLHFVKESKQDESGMPNNRFLAERTGGTYSTLKVQPAELEDSGVYFCASSQNLPGLVPGELFFGEGSRLTVL.

The rearrangement uses TRBV29-1 and TRBJ2-1, with 7 nucleotides matching TRBD1. Germline V gene lookup returns CDR1 SQVTM and CDR2 ANQGSEA. CDR3 length equals 14 residues. J was trimmed by 6 bases and V by 3 bases; bases with no gene match: 8. The CDR3 sequence: CSVDGDRDRNEQFF. The CDR3 nucleotides read TGCAGCGTTGATGGTGACAGGGATCGCAATGAGCAGTTCTTC.